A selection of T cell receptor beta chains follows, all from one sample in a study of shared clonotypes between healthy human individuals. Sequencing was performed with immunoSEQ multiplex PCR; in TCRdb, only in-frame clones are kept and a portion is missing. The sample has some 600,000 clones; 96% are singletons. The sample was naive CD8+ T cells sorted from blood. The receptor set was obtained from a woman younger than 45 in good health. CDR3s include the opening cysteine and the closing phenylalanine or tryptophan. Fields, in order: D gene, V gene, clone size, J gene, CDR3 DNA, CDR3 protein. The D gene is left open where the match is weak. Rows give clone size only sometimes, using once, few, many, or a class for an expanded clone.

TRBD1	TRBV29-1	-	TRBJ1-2	TGCAGCGTCGGGACAGGGTGGTTCCATTTGATGATTGAAGGCTATGGCTACACCTTC	CSVGTGWFHLMIEGYGYTF
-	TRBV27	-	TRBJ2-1	TGTGCCAGCAGAAAGGGGCCTTACAATGAGCAGTTCTTC	CASRKGPYNEQFF
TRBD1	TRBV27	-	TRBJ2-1	TGTGCCAGCAGCCATGACTGGCAGGGGGTCCATGAGCAGTTCTTC	CASSHDWQGVHEQFF
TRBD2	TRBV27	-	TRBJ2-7	TGTGCCAGCAGATCAGAGACTAGCGGGAGATGGTACGAGCAGTACTTC	CASRSETSGRWYEQYF
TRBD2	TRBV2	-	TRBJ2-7	TGTGCCAGCAGTGAAGGGGGACTAGCGGGAGAATACGAGCAGTACTTC	CASSEGGLAGEYEQYF
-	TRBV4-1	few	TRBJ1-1	TGCGCCAGCAGCCAAGGCCACATGAACACTGAAGCTTTCTTT	CASSQGHMNTEAFF
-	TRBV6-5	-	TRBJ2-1	TGTGCCAGCAGCTCGGGACGTAACAATGAGCAGTTCTTC	CASSSGRNNEQFF
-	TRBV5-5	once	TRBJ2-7	TGTGCCAGCACCCTTAGCGAGAACGAGCAGTACTTC	CASTLSENEQYF
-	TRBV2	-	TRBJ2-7	TGTGCCAGCAGTGAAAATTACTCGTGGGAGCAAACCTCCTACGAGCAGTACTTC	CASSENYSWEQTSYEQYF
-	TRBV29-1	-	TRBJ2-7	TGCAGCGTTGAGCAATCCTACGAGCAGTACTTC	CSVEQSYEQYF
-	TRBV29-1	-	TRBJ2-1	TGCAGCGCTAACCGGGCCTACAATGAGCAGTTCTTC	CSANRAYNEQFF
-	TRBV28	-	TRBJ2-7	TGTGCCAGCAGTTTTCAGGTCGGGAGTCCCAACGAGCAGTACTTC	CASSFQVGSPNEQYF
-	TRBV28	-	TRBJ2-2	TGTGCCAGCAGTATGACAGCGGTGAACACCGGGGAGCTGTTTTTT	CASSMTAVNTGELFF
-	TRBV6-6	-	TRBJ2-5	TGTGCCAGCAGGGGCCTTCAAGAGACCCAGTACTTC	CASRGLQETQYF
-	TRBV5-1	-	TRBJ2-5	TGCGCCAGCAGCTTGGGGACAGTAGGTCAAGAGACCCAGTACTTC	CASSLGTVGQETQYF
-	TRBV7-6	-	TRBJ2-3	TGTGCCAGCAGCTTAGAAACAGGGCTCCGAAACACAGATACGCAGTATTTT	CASSLETGLRNTDTQYF
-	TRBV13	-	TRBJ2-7	TGTGCCAGCAGCCTCGGCTACGAGCAGTACTTC	CASSLGYEQYF
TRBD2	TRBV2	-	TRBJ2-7	TGTGCCAGCAGTACTAGCGACGGCCAGAGCTCCTACGAGCAGTACTTC	CASSTSDGQSSYEQYF
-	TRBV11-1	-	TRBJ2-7	TGTGCCAGCAGCCCCGGGGCGATGGAGCAGTACTTC	CASSPGAMEQYF
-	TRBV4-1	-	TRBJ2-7	TGCGCCAGCAGCCACGCCTTCTCGGGACAAACCTACGAGCAGTACTTC	CASSHAFSGQTYEQYF
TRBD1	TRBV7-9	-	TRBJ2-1	TGTGCCAGCAGCTTAGCAGACAGGGACAATGAGCAGTTCTTC	CASSLADRDNEQFF
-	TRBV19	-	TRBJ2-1	TGTGCCAGTAGTGGGGACAACCGGAGGCAGTTCTTC	CASSGDNRRQFF
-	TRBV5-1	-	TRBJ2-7	TGCGCCAGCAGCTTGGTGGCAGGGATCGACGAGCAGTACTTC	CASSLVAGIDEQYF
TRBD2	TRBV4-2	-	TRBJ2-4	TGTGCCAGCAGCCACTACACGGGACTAGCGGGAGGTTTTGGCAAAAACATTCAGTACTTC	CASSHYTGLAGGFGKNIQYF
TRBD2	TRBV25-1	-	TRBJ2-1	TGTGCCAGCAGCACGTTAGCGGGAGGCAATGAGCAGTTCTTC	CASSTLAGGNEQFF
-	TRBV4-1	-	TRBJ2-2	TGCGCCAGCAGCCAATTTAGCACCGGGGAGCTGTTTTTT	CASSQFSTGELFF
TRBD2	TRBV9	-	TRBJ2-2	TGTGCCAGCAGCCCAAAGCCGGGACTAGCGGGAGGGCCGTCGGACACCGGGGAGCTGTTTTTT	CASSPKPGLAGGPSDTGELFF
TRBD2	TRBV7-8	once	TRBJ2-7	TGTGCCAGCAGCTTAGAAACGGGGGGACCCTACGAGCAGTACTTC	CASSLETGGPYEQYF